This TCR beta chain stems from a study of cytomegalovirus exposure and HLA in healthy donors. Study-wide points: Cytomegalovirus association was assigned to over 150 TCR beta chains.

The germline V gene has CDR1 SNHLY and CDR2 FYNNEI. The V end was cut by 7 bases, the J end by 1 base, with 10 bases between. CDR3 length: 13 residues. PCR employed 60 Vbeta and 13 Jbeta primers. Sequencing was performed with immunoSEQ multiplex PCR; in TCRdb, only in-frame clones are kept and a portion is missing. There are 95,000 to 150,000 clones in the sample; over 65% occur only once, and 2.5% to 3% lies in the top ten. Of note for this clone: The antigen remains undetermined.

The rearrangement links TRBV2 to TRBJ1-1; a possible D gene is TRBD1 (6 bases). The specimen was PBMCs. The sequence was collected from a woman in her thirties or forties in good health and CMV-seropositive. CDR3 protein: CASKGGSNTEAFF. The CDR3, as DNA: TGTGCCAGCAAAGGGGGTTCGAACACTGAAGCTTTCTTT.